This T cell receptor beta chain was identified in a study of cytomegalovirus exposure and HLA in healthy donors. At the level of the study: Drawn from HLA-typed donors, tens of millions of unique TCRs were held in an early data release.

V trimming: 2 bases; J trimming: 9 bases; junction bases outside the gene matches: 12. The CDR3 runs 16 residues. Germline CDR1 MNHNS, CDR2 SASEGT. Use of 60 Vbeta and 13 Jbeta primers characterized the PCR. As originally analysed: Later, roughly 77 million unique TCR beta chains were counted in an analysis, and roughly 11 million of them were shared. Libraries were prepared by immunoSEQ multiplex PCR; TCRdb keeps only in-frame clonotypes and omits some of them. V and J calls and clone size follow that table, whereas D and trimming were derived from the DNA. This table holds 65,000 to 80,000 clones, roughly 80% found once.

This receptor was identified in a woman in her thirties or forties in good health and CMV-seropositive. The V and J genes are TRBV6-1 and TRBJ2-1, with 8 bases fitting TRBD2. The sequencing input was PBMCs. The CDR3: CASSEIGTRNNGEQFF. The CDR3 bases are TGTGCCAGCAGTGAAATCGGGACTAGGAATAATGGTGAGCAGTTCTTC.